The rows below give T cell receptor beta chains drawn from one sample of a study of CD8 T cells in Susac syndrome. TCRdb reprocessed the immunoSEQ multiplex PCR reads via MiXCR and lists one record per CDR3 protein. The table lists 150,000 to 200,000 distinct CDR3 sequences, approximately 94% of them singletons. Sequenced: CD4+ T cells from PBMCs. These receptors were collected from a human donor with multiple sclerosis. Each CDR3 is given with its conserved first and last residue. The order of the fields is clone size, V gene, J gene, D gene, CDR3 protein, CDR3 DNA. D genes are given only for firm matches. Clone sizes are given selectively: once, few, many, or a class where the clone is expanded.

size: NA
V: TRBV29-1
J: TRBJ2-2
D: NA
CDR3: CSVEGGDRRNTGELFF
DNA: TGCAGCGTTGAAGGAGGGGACCGCCGGAACACCGGGGAGCTGTTTTTT

size: NA
V: TRBV19
J: TRBJ1-6
D: NA
CDR3: CASSGQAYNSPLHF
DNA: TGTGCCAGTAGCGGACAAGCTTATAATTCACCCCTCCACTTT

size: NA
V: TRBV30
J: TRBJ2-7
D: TRBD1
CDR3: CAWSAGTGAYEQYF
DNA: TGTGCCTGGAGTGCTGGGACAGGGGCGTACGAGCAGTACTTC

size: NA
V: TRBV6-4
J: TRBJ1-6
D: NA
CDR3: CASSKQSGYNSPLHF
DNA: TGTGCCAGCAGTAAGCAGTCAGGCTATAATTCACCCCTCCACTTT

size: NA
V: TRBV29-1
J: TRBJ1-1
D: TRBD1
CDR3: CSVETGGRGTEAFF
DNA: TGCAGCGTTGAAACAGGGGGCCGTGGAACTGAAGCTTTCTTT

size: NA
V: TRBV7-2
J: TRBJ2-5
D: NA
CDR3: CASSLDNRAGETQYF
DNA: TGTGCCAGCAGCCTCGATAACAGGGCTGGCGAGACCCAGTACTTC

size: NA
V: TRBV20-1
J: TRBJ1-1
D: TRBD1
CDR3: CSALATGGATEAFF
DNA: TGCAGTGCCTTGGCAACAGGGGGCGCGACTGAAGCTTTCTTT

size: NA
V: TRBV13
J: TRBJ1-6
D: NA
CDR3: CASSSPFIGSYNSPLHF
DNA: TGTGCCAGCAGCTCTCCCTTCATCGGCTCCTATAATTCACCCCTCCACTTT

size: NA
V: TRBV4-3
J: TRBJ2-3
D: NA
CDR3: CASSQVRGAGTDTQYF
DNA: TGCGCCAGCAGCCAAGTGAGAGGTGCCGGCACAGATACGCAGTATTTT

size: NA
V: TRBV3-1
J: TRBJ1-2
D: TRBD1
CDR3: CASSHYDRGYGYTF
DNA: TGTGCCAGCAGCCATTATGACAGGGGATATGGCTACACCTTC

size: NA
V: TRBV4-1
J: TRBJ2-3
D: NA
CDR3: CASSHVTNSDTQYF
DNA: TGCGCCAGCAGCCACGTGACAAACTCGGATACGCAGTATTTT

size: NA
V: TRBV29-1
J: TRBJ2-7
D: TRBD1
CDR3: CSASGLKSRTGGQYEQYF
DNA: TGCAGCGCTAGTGGGCTCAAATCGAGGACAGGGGGACAGTACGAGCAGTACTTC

size: few
V: TRBV12-3/TRBV12-4
J: TRBJ1-5
D: NA
CDR3: CASSLALNQPQHF
DNA: TGTGCCAGCAGTTTAGCCCTCAATCAGCCCCAGCATTTT

size: NA
V: TRBV29-1
J: TRBJ1-1
D: NA
CDR3: CSVEVRGDTEAFF
DNA: TGCAGCGTTGAGGTCCGGGGAGACACTGAAGCTTTCTTT

size: once
V: TRBV15
J: TRBJ2-5
D: NA
CDR3: CATSARRRLVAQETQYF
DNA: TGTGCCACCAGCGCCCGTCGTAGACTAGTCGCCCAAGAGACCCAGTACTTC

size: NA
V: TRBV28
J: TRBJ2-3
D: TRBD2
CDR3: CASRSGGVADTQYF
DNA: TGTGCCAGCCGTAGCGGGGGGGTTGCAGATACGCAGTATTTT

size: NA
V: TRBV20-1
J: TRBJ2-7
D: NA
CDR3: CSAYDSTDEQYF
DNA: TGCAGTGCTTACGACAGCACCGACGAGCAGTACTTC

size: NA
V: TRBV20-1
J: TRBJ1-5
D: TRBD1
CDR3: CSASAGTGGNQPQHF
DNA: TGCAGTGCTAGTGCCGGGACAGGGGGCAATCAGCCCCAGCATTTT

size: NA
V: TRBV30
J: TRBJ2-5
D: NA
CDR3: CAWTGLNQETQYF
DNA: TGTGCCTGGACTGGGCTAAACCAAGAGACCCAGTACTTC